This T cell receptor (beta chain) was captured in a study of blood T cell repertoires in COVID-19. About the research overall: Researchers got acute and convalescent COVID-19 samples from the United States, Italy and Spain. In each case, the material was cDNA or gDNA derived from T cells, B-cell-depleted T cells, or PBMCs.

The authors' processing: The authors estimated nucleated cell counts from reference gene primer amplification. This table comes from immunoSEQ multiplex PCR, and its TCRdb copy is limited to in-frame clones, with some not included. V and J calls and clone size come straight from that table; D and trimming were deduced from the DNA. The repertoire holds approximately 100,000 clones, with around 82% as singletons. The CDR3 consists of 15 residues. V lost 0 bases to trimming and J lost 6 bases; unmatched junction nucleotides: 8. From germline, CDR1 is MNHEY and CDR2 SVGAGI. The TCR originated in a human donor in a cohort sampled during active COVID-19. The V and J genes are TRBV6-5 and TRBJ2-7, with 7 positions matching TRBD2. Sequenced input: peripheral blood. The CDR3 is CASSYSNAGDLEQYF. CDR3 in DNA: TGTGCCAGCAGTTACTCGAATGCGGGAGATCTCGAGCAGTACTTC.